One sample yielded the 22 T cell receptor beta chains listed below, sequenced in a study of cytomegalovirus exposure and HLA in healthy donors. PCR primers comprised 60 Vbeta and 13 Jbeta primers. Profiled with immunoSEQ multiplex PCR; TCRdb holds only in-frame clones, not every one. The data contain about 140,000 clones, around three quarters of them singletons. Sequencing was carried out using PBMCs. These receptors originate from a man between 18 and 29 years old in good health and CMV-seronegative.

The CDR3: CATSRDLETGISSQETQYF. CDR3 DNA sequence: TGTGCCACCAGCAGAGATTTAGAGACAGGGATTTCATCCCAAGAGACCCAGTACTTC. The chain recombines TRBV15 with TRBJ2-5; 7 positions agree with TRBD1. V shed 0 bases, J shed 1 base, and the junction held 14 bases outside the gene matches. The germline gives CDR1 LNHNV, CDR2 YYDKDF (reference sequence). This CDR3 region has 19 residues.

The chain couples TRBV19 to TRBJ1-2; 7 bases are shared with TRBD1. Per the germline V gene, CDR1 is LNHDA and CDR2 is SQIVND (reference sequence). This CDR3 contains 13 residues. V lost 3 bases, J lost 6 bases, and 4 bases stayed unmatched. For the CDR3, the DNA is TGTGCCAGTAGTATCAAAACAGGGGATGGCTACACCTTC. It yields the protein CASSIKTGDGYTF. Complete variable domain (other parts from reference TRBV19 and TRBJ1-2): DGGITQSPKYLFRKEGQNVTLSCEQNLNHDAMYWYRQDPGQGLRLIYYSQIVNDFQKGDIAEGYSVSREKKESFPLTVTSAQKNPTAFYLCASSIKTGDGYTFGSGTRLTVV.

J is TRBJ2-5 and V is TRBV11-3, with 7 bases identical to TRBD1. CDR3 length: 15 residues. V lost 1 base to trimming and J lost 4 bases; unmatched junction nucleotides: 6. Germline V gene lookup returns CDR1 SGHNT and CDR2 YENEEA. The CDR3 coding sequence is TGTGCCAGCAGCTTAGGCGGACAGGCCCCAGAGACCCAGTACTTC. Its protein product is CASSLGGQAPETQYF.

The gene calls are TRBV7-8 and TRBJ1-1; a possible D gene is TRBD1 (5 bases). V was shortened by 1 base and J by 3 bases, with 9 bases between the two germline ends. The CDR3 consists of 14 residues. The V gene's germline CDR1 is SGHVS and CDR2 FQNEAQ. This chain's CDR3 is CASSLVTGYTEAFF. The CDR3 nucleotides are TGTGCCAGCAGCTTAGTCACAGGTTACACTGAAGCTTTCTTT.

The chain recombines TRBV27 with TRBJ2-5, with TRBD1 matching over 9 bases. This CDR3 has 14 amino acids. Per the germline V gene, CDR1 is MNHEY and CDR2 is SMNVEV (reference sequence). Trimming at V came to 5 bases and at J to 5 bases, leaving 6 bases not matched to a gene. The DNA for the CDR3 is TGTGCCAGCAGTGCCAGACAGGGGGTGGAGACCCAGTACTTC. Protein: CASSARQGVETQYF.

V usage is TRBV25-1 and J usage is TRBJ2-1; D is ambiguous. The CDR3 totals 14 residues. The ends were cut back, 3 bases at V and 7 bases at J, with 13 bases in the middle. Germline CDR1 MGHDK, CDR2 SYGVNS. In nucleotides, the CDR3 is TGTGCCAGCAGTGAGGCCAGAGTCGGGAATGAGCAGTTCTTC. This gives the protein CASSEARVGNEQFF.

The count of this clone is one. This chain links TRBV5-5 with TRBJ2-7, with 7 bases identical to TRBD1. Germline V lookup: CDR1 SGHKS, CDR2 YYEKEE (reference sequence). This CDR3 is built from 15 residues. The V segment lost 6 bases and the J segment 3 bases; nucleotides outside the gene matches: 12. The CDR3 region has the DNA TGTGCCAGCACCAAAACAGGGGTCCTCTTCTACGAGCAGTACTTC. Amino acid sequence: CASTKTGVLFYEQYF.

V gene TRBV29-1 combines with J gene TRBJ1-1; D might be TRBD1 (5 bases). The CDR3 totals 14 residues. Trimming took 5 bases from V and 1 from J, leaving 14 bases between them. Germline values: CDR1 SQVTM, CDR2 ANQGSEA. CDR3 bases: TGCAGCGTTAATGGGATCGGGGGGAACACTGAAGCTTTCTTT. Translating gives CSVNGIGGNTEAFF.

The chain couples TRBV7-2 to TRBJ2-5, with D hard to call. The end of the DNA aligns better with TRBJ2-7, so the J call may be wrong. The CDR3 loop spans 13 amino acids. Germline CDR1 is SGHTA and CDR2 is FQGNSA. The CDR3 spells CASSFGWSDEQYF. The CDR3 DNA follows: TGTGCCAGCAGCTTTGGGTGGAGCGACGAGCAGTACTTC.

The rearrangement links TRBV7-2 to TRBJ2-1; 11 bases map to TRBD1. V lost 4 bases and J lost 6; bases outside the gene matches: 5. Per germline, CDR1 SGHTA and CDR2 FQGNSA. This CDR3 has 15 amino acids. The CDR3 bases are TGTGCCAGCAGCTCGGGACAGGGGGGACGCAATGAGCAGTTCTTC. Translating gives CASSSGQGGRNEQFF. Full variable domain (outside the CDR3, taken from reference TRBV7-2 and TRBJ2-1): GAGVSQSPSNKVTEKGKDVELRCDPISGHTALYWYRQSLGQGLEFLIYFQGNSAPDKSGLPSDRFSAERTGGSVSTLTIQRTQQEDSAVYLCASSSGQGGRNEQFFGPGTRLTVL.

The chain joins TRBV5-1 to TRBJ2-5, with D maybe TRBD1 (6 bases). The CDR3 length is 15 residues. Germline CDR1 SGHRS, CDR2 YFSETQ. V was pared by 7 bases and J by 5 bases, with 21 bases between. The CDR3 sequence is CASGTQGQLRETQYF. CDR3 nucleotides: TGCGCCAGCGGAACCCAAGGACAGTTGAGGGAGACCCAGTACTTC.

This clone was found a few times. The genes are TRBV15 and TRBJ2-5; maybe TRBD2 (7 bases). The length of the CDR3 is 19 residues. Germline V lookup: CDR1 LNHNV, CDR2 YYDKDF (reference sequence). The V end was cut by 1 base, the J end by 4 bases, with 25 bases between. The CDR3: CATSRVPLSMGGHGETQYF. The CDR3, as DNA: TGTGCCACCAGCAGAGTCCCTTTATCTATGGGGGGGCATGGAGAGACCCAGTACTTC.

The chain links TRBV11-2 to TRBJ1-3, with D tentatively TRBD1 (6 bases). The ends were cut back, 8 bases at V and 9 bases at J, with 20 bases in the middle. The CDR3 runs to 14 residues. Germline-derived CDR1 and CDR2 are SGHAT and FQNNGV. Written as DNA, the CDR3 is TGTGCCAGCCGAGAGTGGGGGCGGAGAGGCACCATATATTTT. Protein: CASREWGRRGTIYF.

This clone was recorded only once. The chain is built from TRBV7-2 and TRBJ2-3, with 12 bases lining up with TRBD2. V lost 3 bases and J lost 8; bases outside the gene matches: 9. Germline assignment: CDR1 SGHTA and CDR2 FQGNSA. This CDR3 region has 16 residues. The CDR3 nucleotides are TGTGCCAGCAGCTTTTCCCTAGCGGGGGGGCAGGTTACGCAGTATTTT. Translation gives CASSFSLAGGQVTQYF.

DNA for the CDR3: TGTGCCAGCGGCCAAGGAGGAGTGAACACTGAAGCTTTCTTT. Residues: CASGQGGVNTEAFF. V gene TRBV6-5 combines with J gene TRBJ1-1; no definite D call. Per germline, CDR1 MNHEY and CDR2 SVGAGI. V was cut by 8 bases and J by 0 bases, with 13 bases left in between. The CDR3 covers 14 residues.

This chain joins TRBV7-2 and TRBJ1-2, with TRBD1 matching over 12 bases. The junction had 4 bases not matched to a gene; V was cut back by 5 bases and J by 0 bases. The CDR3 has 16 residues. Germline-derived CDR1 and CDR2 are SGHTA and FQGNSA. The CDR3 sequence: CASSPGQGAPNYGYTF. The CDR3 region has the DNA TGTGCCAGCAGCCCGGGACAGGGGGCCCCTAACTATGGCTACACCTTC.

This clone turned up a few times. This chain's CDR3 is CASSQQDRGKYEQYF. The DNA of the CDR3 is TGCGCCAGCAGCCAGCAGGACAGGGGGAAATACGAGCAGTACTTC. The rearrangement links TRBV4-3 to TRBJ2-7; 10 nucleotides agree with TRBD1. Germline V gene data show CDR1 as LGHNA and CDR2 as YSLEER. This CDR3 contains 15 residues. Losses at the gene ends were 3 bases for V and 4 bases for J; bases not matched to a gene: 6.

Written as DNA, the CDR3 is TGTGCCAGCAGTGCAGGGCCCACAGGGAAGGCCACCTACGAGCAGTACTTC. It yields the protein CASSAGPTGKATYEQYF. The rearrangement uses TRBV2 and TRBJ2-7, with D perhaps matching TRBD1 (6 bases). The CDR3 spans 17 residues. Looked up from germline, CDR1 is SNHLY and CDR2 is FYNNEI. Trimming stripped 4 bases from V and 2 bases from J, with 21 bases between.

This clone occurred a few times. The chain is built from TRBV2 and TRBJ2-2; 10 bases fit TRBD1. V was pared by 1 base and J by 3 bases, with 8 bases of the junction left unmatched. The CDR3 consists of 18 residues. The germline CDR1 and CDR2 sequences are SNHLY and FYNNEI. The CDR3 here is CASSEDYLGTGDTGELFF. Written as DNA, the CDR3 is TGTGCCAGCAGTGAAGATTATTTGGGGACAGGGGACACCGGGGAGCTGTTTTTT.

This chain connects TRBV6-6 to TRBJ1-1; D remains unclear. Germline CDR1 reads MNHNY; CDR2 reads SVGAGI (reference sequence). Trimming took off 5 bases at V and 7 bases at J, with 23 bases between the two ends. The CDR3 is 16 amino acids. The CDR3 spells CASSATRPFICVEAFF. In nucleotides, the CDR3 is TGTGCCAGCAGTGCAACCAGGCCATTTATATGTGTTGAAGCTTTCTTT.

V is TRBV19 and J is TRBJ1-5; D may be TRBD1 (6 bases). The CDR3 runs 19 residues. The V end lost 9 bases, the J end lost 1 base, and 28 bases lay between the germline ends. The germline V gene encodes CDR1 LNHDA and CDR2 SQIVND (reference sequence). In DNA, the CDR3 is TGTGCCAGCACTGAAATCATATTGCAGGGGAGGGGAAGCAATCAGCCCCAGCATTTT. It encodes CASTEIILQGRGSNQPQHF.

This rearrangement joins TRBV5-6 to TRBJ2-7; the D gene is possibly TRBD2 (6 bases). CDR3 size: 16 residues. The germline V gene has CDR1 SGHDT and CDR2 YYEEEE. V lost 5 bases to trimming and J lost 0 bases, with 18 bases between them. CDR3 in amino acids: CASSRLVGRSSYEQYF. The CDR3 DNA is TGTGCCAGCAGTAGACTAGTGGGCCGGAGCTCCTACGAGCAGTACTTC.